This T cell receptor beta chain is from a study of Graves' ophthalmopathy and Graves' hyperthyroidism. Notes on this clonotype: Its specificity is not known.

Findings and limits, study-wide: The majority of expanded thyroid clonotypes above 0.001 frequency also occurred in blood.

The study amplified TCR beta CDR3 regions using RNA transcripts. After a first-round RT-PCR with HTBI primers, a second-round multiplex PCR was run. TCRdb re-derived calls from the multiplex PCR reads in MiXCR, one entry per CDR3 protein. This table holds 650,000 to 900,000 distinct CDR3 sequences, roughly 40% found once. Other autoimmune diseases, uncontrolled infections, pregnancy or lactation excluded patients from enrollment. The diagnosis was founded upon clinical symptoms, serum thyroxine, TRAb, thyroid ultrasound and orbital computed tomography. The CDR3 length is 14 residues. Germline-derived CDR1 and CDR2 are SEHNR and FQNEAQ (reference sequence). Trimming removed 5 bases at V and 2 bases at J, with 13 bases between.

Sample: peripheral blood. The rearrangement links TRBV7-9 to TRBJ2-7; a possible D gene is TRBD2 (6 bases). This receptor was obtained from an adult man with Graves' ophthalmopathy. CDR3 loop: CASSPDGEAYEQYF. The CDR3 DNA follows: TGTGCCAGCAGCCCAGACGGGGAGGCCTACGAGCAGTACTTC.